This T cell receptor (beta chain) was found in a study of cytomegalovirus exposure and HLA in healthy donors. Study-wide context: Drawn from HLA-typed donors, 83 million or so unique TCRs were held in an early data release. Study findings and constraints: No immune exposure information besides CMV serostatus was available. A previous analysis found most TCR beta V segments productive roughly 87% or roughly 30% of the time.

As concerns this clone: Its cognate antigen is unknown.

Germline V gene sequence: CDR1 SGHNT, CDR2 YYREEE (reference sequence). The V gene end was trimmed by 0 bases and the J gene end by 4 bases; junction bases not matched to a gene: 2. The CDR3 is made up of 15 amino acids. PCR primers comprised 60 Vbeta and 13 Jbeta primers. Libraries were prepared by immunoSEQ multiplex PCR; TCRdb keeps only in-frame clonotypes and omits some of them. The table has 150,000 to 200,000 clones, around 77% seen once. The clonotype was recovered from a woman between 25 and 40 years old in good health and CMV-seronegative. Sequenced sample: PBMCs. This rearrangement joins TRBV5-4 to TRBJ2-1; 9 bases are a match to TRBD2. CDR3 sequence: CASSLASGIYNEQFF. The CDR3, as DNA: TGTGCCAGCAGCTTGGCTAGCGGGATTTACAATGAGCAGTTCTTC.